This T cell receptor beta chain was captured by sequencing in a study of beta chain features in type 1 diabetes. The overall study: Healthy donors resembled patients in age, gender and cell yields.

All of the isolated RNA was reverse transcribed, so expressed TCRB transcripts were sequenced. Sequencing was performed with immunoSEQ multiplex PCR; in TCRdb, only in-frame clones are kept and a portion is missing. This sample has 900,000 or so clones, with roughly a sixth found just once. This CDR3 has 14 residues. Germline values: CDR1 SGDLS, CDR2 YYNGEE. V was pared by 4 bases and J by 0 bases, with 8 bases between. This receptor was obtained from a woman between 18 and 30 years old in good health. The sequenced sample was naive CD4+ T cells from blood. The rearrangement links TRBV9 to TRBJ1-3; D is ambiguous. CDR3 protein: CASSLEVSGNTIYF. CDR3 DNA sequence: TGTGCCAGCAGCTTGGAAGTCTCTGGAAACACCATATATTTT.